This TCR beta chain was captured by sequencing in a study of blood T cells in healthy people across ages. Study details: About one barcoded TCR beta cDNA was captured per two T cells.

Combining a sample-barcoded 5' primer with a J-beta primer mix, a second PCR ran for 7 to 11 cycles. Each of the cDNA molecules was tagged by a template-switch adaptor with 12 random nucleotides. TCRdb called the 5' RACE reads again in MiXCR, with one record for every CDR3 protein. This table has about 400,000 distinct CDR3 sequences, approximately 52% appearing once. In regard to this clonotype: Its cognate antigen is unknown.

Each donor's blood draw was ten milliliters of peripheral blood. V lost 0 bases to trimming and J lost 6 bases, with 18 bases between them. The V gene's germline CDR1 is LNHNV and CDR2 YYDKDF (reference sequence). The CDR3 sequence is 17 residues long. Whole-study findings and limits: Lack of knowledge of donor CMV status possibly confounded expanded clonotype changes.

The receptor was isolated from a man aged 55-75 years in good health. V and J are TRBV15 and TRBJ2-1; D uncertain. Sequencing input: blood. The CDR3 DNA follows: TGTGCCACCAGCAGAGATTTGTACGGGTCCGGGTCCAATGAGCAGTTCTTC. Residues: CATSRDLYGSGSNEQFF.